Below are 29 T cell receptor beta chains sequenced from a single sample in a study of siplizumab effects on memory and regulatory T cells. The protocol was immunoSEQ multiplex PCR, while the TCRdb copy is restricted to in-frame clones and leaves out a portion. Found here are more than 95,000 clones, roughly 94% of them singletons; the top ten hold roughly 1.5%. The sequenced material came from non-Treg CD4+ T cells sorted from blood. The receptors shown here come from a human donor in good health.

CDR3 sequence reads: CASSSGLAGDTQYF. Here the CDR3 DNA reads TGTGCCAGCAGCTCAGGACTAGCGGGAGATACGCAGTATTTT. The rearrangement joins TRBV7-9 to TRBJ2-3; TRBD2 matches at 11 bases. The length of the CDR3 is 14 residues. The V and J ends lost 4 bases and 5 bases, in that order; junction bases with no gene match: 2. The germline gives CDR1 SEHNR, CDR2 FQNEAQ (reference sequence).

As DNA, the CDR3 is TGTGCCAGCAGAGCCGGGACAGCTCATCAGCCCCAGCATTTT. The encoded protein is CASRAGTAHQPQHF. The chain joins TRBV2 to TRBJ1-5; TRBD1 matches 7 bases. Germline assignment: CDR1 SNHLY and CDR2 FYNNEI. The CDR3 has 14 residues. V lost 6 bases, J lost 5 bases, and 7 bases stayed unmatched.

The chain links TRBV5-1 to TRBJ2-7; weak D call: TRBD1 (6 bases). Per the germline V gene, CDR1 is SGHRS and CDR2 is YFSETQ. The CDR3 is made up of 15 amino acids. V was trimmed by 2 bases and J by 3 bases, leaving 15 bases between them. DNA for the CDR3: TGCGCCAGCAGCTTCCTGGCAGGGGAGAACTACGAGCAGTACTTC. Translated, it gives CASSFLAGENYEQYF. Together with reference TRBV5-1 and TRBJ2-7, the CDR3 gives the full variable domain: KAGVTQTPRYLIKTRGQQVTLSCSPISGHRSVSWYQQTPGQGLQFLFEYFSETQRNKGNFPGRFSGRQFSNSRSEMNVSTLELGDSALYLCASSFLAGENYEQYFGPGTRLTVT.

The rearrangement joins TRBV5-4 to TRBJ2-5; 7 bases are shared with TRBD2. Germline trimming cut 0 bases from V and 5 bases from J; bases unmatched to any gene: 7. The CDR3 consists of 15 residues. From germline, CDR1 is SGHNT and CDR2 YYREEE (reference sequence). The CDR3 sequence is CASSLGTSRVETQYF. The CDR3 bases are TGTGCCAGCAGCTTGGGGACTAGTCGCGTGGAGACCCAGTACTTC.

The CDR3 sequence: CASSFTSGSNEQFF. The CDR3 DNA reads as TGTGCCAGCAGCTTTACTAGCGGGTCCAATGAGCAGTTCTTC. The J gene is TRBJ2-1, the V gene TRBV7-3; 9 bases fit TRBD2. This CDR3 is built from 14 residues. Germline V lookup: CDR1 SGHTA, CDR2 FQGTGA. The V and J ends lost 3 bases and 6 bases, in that order; junction bases with no gene match: 3.

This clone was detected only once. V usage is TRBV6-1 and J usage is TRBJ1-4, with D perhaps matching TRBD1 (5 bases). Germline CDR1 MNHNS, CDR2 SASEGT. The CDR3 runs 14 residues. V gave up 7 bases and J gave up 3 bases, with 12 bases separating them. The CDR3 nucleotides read TGTGCCAGCACCCGGGACGGCCCTAATGAAAAACTGTTTTTT. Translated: CASTRDGPNEKLFF.

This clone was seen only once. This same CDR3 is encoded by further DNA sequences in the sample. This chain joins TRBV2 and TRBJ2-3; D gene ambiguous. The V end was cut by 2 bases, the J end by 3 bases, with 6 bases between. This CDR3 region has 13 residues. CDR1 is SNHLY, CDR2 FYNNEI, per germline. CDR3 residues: CASSELGTDTQYF. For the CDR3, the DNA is TGTGCCAGCAGTGAATTAGGAACAGATACGCAGTATTTT.

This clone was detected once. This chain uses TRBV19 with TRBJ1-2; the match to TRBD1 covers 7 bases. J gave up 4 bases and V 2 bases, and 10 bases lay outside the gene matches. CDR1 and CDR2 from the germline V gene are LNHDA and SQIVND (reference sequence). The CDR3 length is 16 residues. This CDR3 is CASSISRGAFTYGYTF. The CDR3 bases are TGTGCCAGTAGTATATCCAGGGGGGCTTTTACCTATGGCTACACCTTC.

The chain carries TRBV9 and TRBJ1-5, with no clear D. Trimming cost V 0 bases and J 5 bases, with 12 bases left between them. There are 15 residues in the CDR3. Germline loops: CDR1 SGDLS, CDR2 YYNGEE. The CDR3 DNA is TGTGCCAGCAGCGTAGATCCAGGTATCCATCAGCCCCAGCATTTT. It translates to CASSVDPGIHQPQHF.

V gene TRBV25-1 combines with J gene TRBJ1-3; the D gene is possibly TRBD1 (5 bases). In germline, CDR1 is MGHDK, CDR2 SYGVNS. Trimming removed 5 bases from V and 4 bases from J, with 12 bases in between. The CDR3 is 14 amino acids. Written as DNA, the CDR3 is TGTGCCAGCAGTCGGGCAGGGACGGGAAACACCATATATTTT. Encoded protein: CASSRAGTGNTIYF.

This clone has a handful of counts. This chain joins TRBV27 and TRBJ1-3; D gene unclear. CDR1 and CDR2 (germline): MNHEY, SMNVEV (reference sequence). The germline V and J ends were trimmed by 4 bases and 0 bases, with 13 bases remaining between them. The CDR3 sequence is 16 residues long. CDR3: CASSSLDAVSGNTIYF. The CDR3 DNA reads TGTGCCAGCAGTTCCCTCGACGCGGTCTCTGGAAACACCATATATTTT.

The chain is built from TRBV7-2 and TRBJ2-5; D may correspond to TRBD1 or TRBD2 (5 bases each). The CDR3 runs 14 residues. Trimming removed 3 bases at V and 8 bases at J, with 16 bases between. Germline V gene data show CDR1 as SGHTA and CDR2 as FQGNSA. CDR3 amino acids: CASSFRGSEGTQYF. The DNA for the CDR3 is TGTGCCAGCAGCTTCCGGGGCAGCGAGGGTACCCAGTACTTC.

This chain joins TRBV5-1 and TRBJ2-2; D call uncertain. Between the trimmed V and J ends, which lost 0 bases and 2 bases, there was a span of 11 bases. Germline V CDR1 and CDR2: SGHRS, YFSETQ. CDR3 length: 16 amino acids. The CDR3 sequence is CASSLGPRTNTGELFF. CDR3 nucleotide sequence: TGCGCCAGCAGCTTGGGTCCACGAACAAACACCGGGGAGCTGTTTTTT.

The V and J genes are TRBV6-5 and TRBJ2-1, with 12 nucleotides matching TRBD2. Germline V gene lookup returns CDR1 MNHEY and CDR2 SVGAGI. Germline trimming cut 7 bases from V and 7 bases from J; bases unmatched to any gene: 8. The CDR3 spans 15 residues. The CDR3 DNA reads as TGTGCCAGCACCCCTAGCGGGAGGGCCGTAAATGAGCAGTTCTTC. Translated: CASTPSGRAVNEQFF.

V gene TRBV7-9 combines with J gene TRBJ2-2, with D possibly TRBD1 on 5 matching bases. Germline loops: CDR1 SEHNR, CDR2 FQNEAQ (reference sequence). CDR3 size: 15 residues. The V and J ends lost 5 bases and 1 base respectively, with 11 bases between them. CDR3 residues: CASSPGYQNTGELFF. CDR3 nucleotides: TGTGCCAGCAGCCCAGGGTATCAGAACACCGGGGAGCTGTTTTTT.

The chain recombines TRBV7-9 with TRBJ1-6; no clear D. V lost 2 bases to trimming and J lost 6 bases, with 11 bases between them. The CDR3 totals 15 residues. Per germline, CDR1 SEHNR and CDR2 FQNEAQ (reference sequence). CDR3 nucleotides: TGTGCCAGCAGCTTAATGGCCCCGGGTAATTCACCCCTCCACTTT. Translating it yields CASSLMAPGNSPLHF.

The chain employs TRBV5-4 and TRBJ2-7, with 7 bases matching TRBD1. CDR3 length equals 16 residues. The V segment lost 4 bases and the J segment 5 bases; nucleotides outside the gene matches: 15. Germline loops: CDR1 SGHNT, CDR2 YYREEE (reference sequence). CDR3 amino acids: CASSPKGGRGKDEQYF. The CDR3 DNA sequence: TGTGCCAGCAGCCCTAAAGGCGGCAGGGGGAAGGACGAGCAGTACTTC. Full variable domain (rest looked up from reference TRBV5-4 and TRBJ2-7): ETGVTQSPTHLIKTRGQQVTLRCSSQSGHNTVSWYQQALGQGPQFIFQYYREEENGRGNFPPRFSGLQFPNYSSELNVNALELDDSALYLCASSPKGGRGKDEQYFGPGTRLTVT.

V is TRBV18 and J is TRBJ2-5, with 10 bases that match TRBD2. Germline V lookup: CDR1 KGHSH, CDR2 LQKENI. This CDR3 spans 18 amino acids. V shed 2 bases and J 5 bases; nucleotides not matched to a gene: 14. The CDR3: CASSPGLAGVIGVETQYF. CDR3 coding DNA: TGTGCCAGCTCACCAGGTCTAGCGGGGGTAATCGGTGTGGAGACCCAGTACTTC.

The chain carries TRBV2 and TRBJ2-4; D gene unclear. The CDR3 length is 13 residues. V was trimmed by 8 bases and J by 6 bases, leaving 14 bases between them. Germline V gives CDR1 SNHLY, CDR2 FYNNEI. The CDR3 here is CASEQPPGNIQYF. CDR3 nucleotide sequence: TGTGCCAGCGAACAGCCGCCCGGAAACATTCAGTACTTC.

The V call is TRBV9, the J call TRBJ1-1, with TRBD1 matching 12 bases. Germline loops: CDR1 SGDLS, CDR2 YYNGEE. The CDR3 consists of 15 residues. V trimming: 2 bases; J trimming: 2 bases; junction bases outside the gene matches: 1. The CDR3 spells CASSVGTGGNTEAFF. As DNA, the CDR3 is TGTGCCAGCAGCGTCGGGACAGGGGGCAACACTGAAGCTTTCTTT.

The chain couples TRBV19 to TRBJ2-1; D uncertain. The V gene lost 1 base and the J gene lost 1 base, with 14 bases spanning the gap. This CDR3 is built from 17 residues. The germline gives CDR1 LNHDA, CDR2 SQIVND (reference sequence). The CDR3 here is CASSIVWGSPSYNEQFF. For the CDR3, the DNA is TGTGCCAGTAGTATAGTGTGGGGTAGCCCATCCTACAATGAGCAGTTCTTC.

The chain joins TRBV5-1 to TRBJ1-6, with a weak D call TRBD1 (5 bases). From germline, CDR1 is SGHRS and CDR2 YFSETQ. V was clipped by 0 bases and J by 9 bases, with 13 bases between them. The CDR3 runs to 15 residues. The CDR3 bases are TGCGCCAGCAGCTTGGAAGGGGCGAGGGTTTCACCCCTCCACTTT. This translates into CASSLEGARVSPLHF.

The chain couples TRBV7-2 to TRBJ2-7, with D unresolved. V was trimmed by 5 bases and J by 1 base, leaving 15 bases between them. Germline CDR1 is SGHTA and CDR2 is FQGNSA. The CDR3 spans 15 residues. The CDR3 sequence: CASSPRGYLSYEQYF. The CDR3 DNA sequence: TGTGCCAGCAGCCCCCGCGGCTATCTTTCCTACGAGCAGTACTTC.

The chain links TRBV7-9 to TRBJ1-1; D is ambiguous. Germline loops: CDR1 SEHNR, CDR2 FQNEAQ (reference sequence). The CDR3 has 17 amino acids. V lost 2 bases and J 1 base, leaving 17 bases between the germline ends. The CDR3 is CASSLFPLSDTNTEAFF. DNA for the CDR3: TGTGCCAGCAGCTTATTCCCGCTCTCCGACACGAACACTGAAGCTTTCTTT.

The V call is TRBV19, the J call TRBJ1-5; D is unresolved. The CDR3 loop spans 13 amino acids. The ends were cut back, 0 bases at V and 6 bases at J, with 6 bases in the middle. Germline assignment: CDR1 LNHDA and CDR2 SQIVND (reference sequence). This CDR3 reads CASSIDEGQPQHF. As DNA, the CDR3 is TGTGCCAGTAGTATAGACGAGGGTCAGCCCCAGCATTTT. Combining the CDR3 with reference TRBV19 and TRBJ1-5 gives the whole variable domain DGGITQSPKYLFRKEGQNVTLSCEQNLNHDAMYWYRQDPGQGLRLIYYSQIVNDFQKGDIAEGYSVSREKKESFPLTVTSAQKNPTAFYLCASSIDEGQPQHFGDGTRLSIL.

The CDR3 spells CASSRTGASTDTQYF. The CDR3 DNA reads TGCGCCAGCAGCCGAACAGGGGCCTCCACAGATACGCAGTATTTT. The chain uses TRBV5-1 and TRBJ2-3, with 7 bases that match TRBD1. Trimming at V came to 4 bases and at J to 2 bases, leaving 7 bases not matched to a gene. Germline CDR1 reads SGHRS; CDR2 reads YFSETQ. The CDR3 has 15 residues.

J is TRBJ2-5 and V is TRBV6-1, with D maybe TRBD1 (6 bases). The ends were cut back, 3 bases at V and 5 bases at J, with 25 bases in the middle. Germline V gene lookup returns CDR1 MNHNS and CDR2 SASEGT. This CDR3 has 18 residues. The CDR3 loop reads CASSEDFRGRDRGETQYF. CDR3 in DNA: TGTGCCAGCAGTGAGGATTTTAGGGGGAGAGATCGCGGGGAGACCCAGTACTTC.

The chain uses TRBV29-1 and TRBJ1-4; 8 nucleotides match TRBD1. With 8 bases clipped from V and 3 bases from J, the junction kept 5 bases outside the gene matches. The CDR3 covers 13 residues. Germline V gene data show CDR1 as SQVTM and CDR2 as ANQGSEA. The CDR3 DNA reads TGCAGCATCTCGACAGGGGCTAATGAAAAACTGTTTTTT. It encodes CSISTGANEKLFF.

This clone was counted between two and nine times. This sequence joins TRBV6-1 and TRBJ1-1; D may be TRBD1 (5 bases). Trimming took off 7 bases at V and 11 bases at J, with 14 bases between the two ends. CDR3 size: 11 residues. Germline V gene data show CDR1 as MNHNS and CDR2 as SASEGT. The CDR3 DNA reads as TGTGCCAGCATGGAGGGCAGGGTTGCTTTCTTT. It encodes CASMEGRVAFF.